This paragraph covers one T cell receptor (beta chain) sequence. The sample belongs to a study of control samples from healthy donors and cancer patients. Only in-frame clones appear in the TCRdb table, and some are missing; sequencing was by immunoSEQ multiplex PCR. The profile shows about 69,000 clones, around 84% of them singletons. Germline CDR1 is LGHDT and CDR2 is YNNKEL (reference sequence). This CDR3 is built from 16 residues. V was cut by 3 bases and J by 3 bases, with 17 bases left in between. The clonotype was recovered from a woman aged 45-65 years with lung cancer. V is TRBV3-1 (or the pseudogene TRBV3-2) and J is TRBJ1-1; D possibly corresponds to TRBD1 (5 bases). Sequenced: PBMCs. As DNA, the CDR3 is TGTGCCAGCAGCCAGTGGGACCGAAGTTCGGACACTGAAGCTTTCTTT. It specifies CASSQWDRSSDTEAFF.